Listed below are T cell receptor beta chains from one sample, sequenced in a study of breast tumors, draining lymph nodes, adjacent tissues. TCRdb reanalysed the multiplex PCR reads using MiXCR and keeps one entry per CDR3 protein. The table includes some 200,000 distinct CDR3 sequences, roughly 31% detected once. The sequencing input was axillary lymph node tissue. The receptors shown here come from a female donor with breast cancer. Some clones in this sample may be carry-over from other donors' samples. Both conserved end residues are part of each CDR3. A D gene is named only where the DNA matches it firmly. Only part of the rows carry a size: once, few, many, or a class if the clone is expanded.

d_call	clone_size	j_call	v_call	cdr3_aa	cdr3_nt
-	medium-sized	TRBJ2-3	TRBV29-1	CSVASTDTQYF	TGCAGCGTAGCTAGCACAGATACGCAGTATTTT
-	many	TRBJ2-3	TRBV10-3	CAIRDTDTQYF	TGTGCCATCAGGGACACAGATACGCAGTATTTT
-	many	TRBJ1-1	TRBV12-3/TRBV12-4	CASSLGTDKNTEAFF	TGTGCCAGCAGTTTAGGTACGGACAAGAACACTGAAGCTTTCTTT
TRBD1	-	TRBJ2-3	TRBV12-5	CASGFVGPGQSTDTQYF	TGTGCTAGCGGTTTTGTTGGTCCGGGACAGAGCACAGATACGCAGTATTTT
TRBD1	many	TRBJ2-1	TRBV12-3/TRBV12-4	CASSPPGQPSYNEQFF	TGTGCCAGCAGTCCTCCGGGACAGCCCTCCTACAATGAGCAGTTCTTC
-	many	TRBJ1-4	TRBV28	CATGRRLNEKLFF	TGTGCCACCGGCCGGCGGCTTAATGAAAAACTGTTTTTT
TRBD1	many	TRBJ2-5	TRBV10-3	CAIARTGAETQYF	TGTGCCATCGCTCGGACAGGGGCAGAGACCCAGTACTTC
-	-	TRBJ2-3	TRBV6-1	CASSEGVGSTDAQYF	TGTGCCAGCAGTGAAGGGGTGGGAAGCACAGATGCGCAGTATTTT
TRBD1	many	TRBJ1-2	TRBV6-1	CASTPDRSYYGYTF	TGTGCCAGCACCCCGGACAGGAGTTACTATGGCTACACCTTC
-	many	TRBJ2-5	TRBV6-2/TRBV6-3	CASSYSMGEGDQETQYF	TGTGCCAGCAGTTACTCGATGGGAGAGGGGGATCAAGAGACCCAGTACTTC
-	many	TRBJ2-6	TRBV7-2	CASSFTFSGANVLTF	TGTGCCAGCAGCTTCACTTTCTCTGGGGCCAACGTCCTGACTTTC
-	many	TRBJ2-5	TRBV5-1	CASSLTGVQETQYF	TGCGCCAGCAGCTTGACCGGGGTGCAAGAGACCCAGTACTTC
TRBD1	many	TRBJ2-5	TRBV5-1	CASSLGGQGRAQYF	TGCGCCAGCAGCTTGGGGGGACAGGGGAGGGCCCAGTACTTC
-	few	TRBJ1-2	TRBV6-5	CASSPATGWGGYTF	TGTGCCAGCAGTCCAGCCACAGGGTGGGGAGGCTACACCTTC
-	few	TRBJ1-2	TRBV2	CASKVQDEFHYGYTF	TGTGCCAGCAAAGTTCAGGATGAATTTCACTATGGCTACACCTTC
TRBD2	many	TRBJ2-5	TRBV29-1	CSVGGTSGRRETQYF	TGCAGCGTCGGGGGGACTAGCGGGAGAAGGGAGACCCAGTACTTC
-	-	TRBJ2-1	TRBV18	CASSPGTRVGNEQFF	TGTGCCAGCTCACCAGGGACTCGGGTGGGCAATGAGCAGTTCTTC
TRBD1	many	TRBJ2-7	TRBV2	CASSMGQGTYEQYF	TGTGCCAGCAGTATGGGACAGGGAACTTACGAGCAGTACTTC
TRBD1	many	TRBJ1-5	TRBV12-3/TRBV12-4	CASSYDRGRQPQHF	TGTGCCAGCAGCTACGACAGGGGCCGGCAGCCCCAGCATTTT
-	-	TRBJ2-3	TRBV9	CASSAAPGVADTPYF	TGTGCCAGCAGCGCAGCTCCGGGAGTGGCAGATACGCCGTATTTT
-	many	TRBJ1-5	TRBV12-3/TRBV12-4	CASSSRRGAGNQPQHF	TGTGCCAGCAGTTCCCGCCGGGGCGCGGGCAATCAGCCCCAGCATTTT
-	-	TRBJ2-1	TRBV29-1	CRVGGSSYNEQFF	TGCAGGGTTGGCGGTAGCTCCTACAATGAGCAGTTCTTC
-	-	TRBJ2-1	TRBV6-5	CASSYRGRSNEQFF	TGTGCCAGCAGTTACCGGGGGAGGTCGAATGAGCAGTTCTTC
-	many	TRBJ1-6	TRBV7-9	CASSLDSRNSPLHF	TGTGCCAGCAGCTTGGACAGCCGAAATTCACCCCTCCACTTT
-	-	TRBJ2-5	TRBV10-3	CATRWRDAGAVETQYF	TGTGCCACCCGGTGGAGGGACGCTGGGGCTGTAGAGACCCAGTACTTC
-	many	TRBJ1-2	TRBV12-3/TRBV12-4	CASSLALGFYGYTF	TGTGCCAGCAGTTTAGCGCTCGGGTTCTATGGCTACACCTTC
-	many	TRBJ1-2	TRBV7-2	CASSHTNYGYTF	TGTGCCAGCAGCCATACTAACTATGGCTACACCTTC